Ten or more counts support the clone carrying this T cell receptor (beta chain). What it binds is unknown. Its ends do not fully match the called genes, so a read error is possible. The data stem from a study of CD8+CD57+ T cells in acquired aplastic anemia. Study-level points and caveats: Patient and control CD8+ Simpson's diversity was not significantly different. Overlapping CD8+ CDR3 repertoires of patients and controls contained under 35 shared sequences.

CD8+CD57+ cell expansion had been shown by flow cytometry in patients chosen for sequencing. CDR3 length equals 16 residues. Germline lookup yields CDR1 DFQATT and CDR2 SNEGSKA (reference sequence). Both TCR beta VDJ combination and CDR3 sequence profiling were carried out. Genomic DNA was the template for this profiling. TCRdb independently ran MiXCR on the reads; one entry per CDR3 protein. Of 200,000 to 300,000 distinct CDR3 sequences in the sample, approximately 86% are singletons; the top ten hold over 35%. The chain couples TRBV20-1 to TRBJ2-2, with D tentatively TRBD1 or TRBD2 (5 bases each). This TCR was recovered from a human donor with aplastic anemia. Sample: sorted CD4+, CD8+, or CD8+CD57+ T cells (not recorded which) from PBMCs. The CDR3 DNA follows: TGCAGTGCCAGTAGTTGGGGACGCAAGAACACTGGGGAGCTGTTTTTT. It yields the protein CSASSWGRKNTGELFF.